The 8 T cell receptor beta chains listed next were all sequenced from one sample in a study of T cell responses to AZD1222 COVID-19 vaccine. Using immunoSEQ multiplex PCR, the repertoire was profiled, and TCRdb retains in-frame clones only, with some absent. This table holds around 180,000 clones, 80% to 90% found once. Specimen: peripheral blood, collected on day 0 of AZD1222 vaccination. All receptors derive from an adult in good health.

This chain links TRBV9 with TRBJ2-3; D assignment may be TRBD1 or TRBD2 (5 bases each). The CDR3 contains 15 residues. The germline V gene encodes CDR1 SGDLS and CDR2 YYNGEE. V lost 3 bases and J lost 2, with 13 bases in between. For the CDR3, the DNA is TGTGCCAGCAGCGCCGGGACGGGAAACACAGATACGCAGTATTTT. Translation: CASSAGTGNTDTQYF.

This clone was seen just once. The chain carries TRBV29-1 and TRBJ1-3; D is unclear. This CDR3 has 12 residues. Trimming cost V 0 bases and J 4 bases, with 4 bases left between them. CDR1 is SQVTM, CDR2 ANQGSEA, per germline. The CDR3 DNA is TGCAGCGTTGAAGATTGGGGAAACACCATATATTTT. Translation: CSVEDWGNTIYF.

The chain recombines TRBV5-6 with TRBJ1-2; 9 bases match TRBD1. This CDR3 has 16 amino acids. CDR1 and CDR2 from the germline V gene are SGHDT and YYEEEE. V trimming: 3 bases; J trimming: 8 bases; junction bases outside the gene matches: 14. CDR3 sequence (DNA): TGTGCCAGCAGCTACAGGGACAGGGTTGAAGTGAGGGGCTACACCTTC. Translated: CASSYRDRVEVRGYTF.

The V call is TRBV9, the J call TRBJ1-2; a possible D gene is TRBD1 (6 bases). V dropped 3 bases and J dropped 3 bases, with 15 bases sitting between them. The CDR3 loop spans 15 amino acids. The germline V gene encodes CDR1 SGDLS and CDR2 YYNGEE. CDR3 sequence reads: CASSGSLGGDYGYTF. The CDR3 bases are TGTGCCAGCAGCGGTTCCTTAGGGGGGGACTATGGCTACACCTTC.

V is TRBV27 and J is TRBJ1-2; maybe TRBD1 (6 bases). The CDR3 totals 14 residues. The germline gives CDR1 MNHEY, CDR2 SMNVEV (reference sequence). Trimming left V 4 bases short and J 8 bases short, with 17 bases between. CDR3 in amino acids: CASSYGQGGRGYTF. The CDR3 coding sequence is TGTGCCAGCAGTTATGGACAAGGGGGAAGAGGCTACACCTTC.

The chain's CDR3 is CASSPGTGNEQYF. In DNA, the CDR3 is TGTGCCAGCTCACCCGGGACAGGGAACGAGCAGTACTTC. The chain is built from TRBV18 and TRBJ2-7; 9 bases are shared with TRBD1. Trimming removed 3 bases from V and 5 bases from J; junction bases left unmatched: 2. CDR1 is KGHSH and CDR2 is LQKENI in the germline V gene. The CDR3 contains 13 residues.

Only a few counts were recorded for this clone. This CDR3 reads CAISEIRGGVNYGYTF. CDR3 DNA sequence: TGTGCCATCAGTGAGATAAGGGGGGGTGTAAACTATGGCTACACCTTC. J is TRBJ1-2 and V is TRBV10-3; possibly TRBD1 for D (6 bases). The germline V gene encodes CDR1 ENHRY and CDR2 SYGVKD. With 2 bases removed from V and 2 bases from J, the gap between germline ends came to 15 bases. This CDR3 is built from 16 residues.

The V call is TRBV6-5, the J call TRBJ2-2, with 8 bases lining up with TRBD2. The CDR3 loop spans 15 amino acids. The germline V gene has CDR1 MNHEY and CDR2 SVGAGI. J lost 4 bases, V lost 6 bases, and 7 bases had no gene match. Here the CDR3 DNA reads TGTGCCAGCAGCGACCTCAGCGGGGGCACCGGGGAGCTGTTTTTT. Amino acids: CASSDLSGGTGELFF.